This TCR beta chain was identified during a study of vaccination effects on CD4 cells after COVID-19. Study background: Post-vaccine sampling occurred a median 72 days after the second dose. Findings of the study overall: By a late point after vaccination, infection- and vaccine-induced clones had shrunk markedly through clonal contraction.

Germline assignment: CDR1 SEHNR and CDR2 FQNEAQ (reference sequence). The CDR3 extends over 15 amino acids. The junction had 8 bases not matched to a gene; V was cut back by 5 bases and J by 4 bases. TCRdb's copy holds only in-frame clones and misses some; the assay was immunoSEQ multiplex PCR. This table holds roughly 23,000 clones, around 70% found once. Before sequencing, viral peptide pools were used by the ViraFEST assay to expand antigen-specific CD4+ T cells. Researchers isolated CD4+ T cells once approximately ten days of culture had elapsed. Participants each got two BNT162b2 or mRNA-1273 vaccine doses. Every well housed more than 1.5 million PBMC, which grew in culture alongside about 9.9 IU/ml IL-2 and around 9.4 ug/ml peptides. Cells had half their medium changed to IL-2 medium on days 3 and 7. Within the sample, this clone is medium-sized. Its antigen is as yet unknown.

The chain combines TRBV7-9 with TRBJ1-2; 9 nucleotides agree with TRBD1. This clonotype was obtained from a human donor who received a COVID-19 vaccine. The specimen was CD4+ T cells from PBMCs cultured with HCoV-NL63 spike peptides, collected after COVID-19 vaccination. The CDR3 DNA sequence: TGTGCCAGCAGCAGGAGCCCGGGACAGGGCTATGGCTACACCTTC. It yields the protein CASSRSPGQGYGYTF.